The 7 T cell receptor beta chains reported below all come from one sample, sequenced in a study of blood T cell repertoires in COVID-19 (dated by TCRdb to 2018 to 2021). Library preparation used the immunoSEQ multiplex PCR assay. This is the immuneACCESS table as TCRdb keeps it, with only in-frame sequences that have V and J called. A part of the clones is gone; compared with another copy, unresolved V genes explain less than half, and the rest is unexplained. The sample table holds over 150,000 clones, of which approximately 85% were seen once. 10% to 15% of the sample comes from the top ten. The sequencing input was PBMCs or T cells enriched from blood (not recorded which). These TCRs come from a man aged 35 to 55 who had recovered from COVID-19.

The V and J genes are TRBV29-1 and TRBJ1-5; no clear D gene. The V end lost 0 bases, the J end lost 9 bases, and 9 bases lay between the germline ends. Germline lookup yields CDR1 SQVTM and CDR2 ANQGSEA. This CDR3 has 12 residues. CDR3 in DNA: TGCAGCGTTGAAGAATCCGGTAGGCCCCAGCATTTT. The encoded protein is CSVEESGRPQHF. The variable domain in full, completed from reference TRBV29-1 and TRBJ1-5, reads SAVISQKPSRDICQRGTSLTIQCQVDSQVTMMFWYRQQPGQSLTLIATANQGSEATYESGFVIDKFPISRPNLTFSTLTVSNMSPEDSSIYLCSVEESGRPQHFGDGTRLSIL.

This clone has only one observation. V usage is TRBV19 and J usage is TRBJ1-5; D gene uncertain. This CDR3 contains 12 residues. With 3 bases removed from V and 3 bases from J, the gap between germline ends came to 3 bases. Germline CDR1 LNHDA, CDR2 SQIVND (reference sequence). CDR3 DNA: TGTGCCAGTAGTATTTACAATCAGCCCCAGCATTTT. It is translated as CASSIYNQPQHF.

This clone was seen only once. The V gene is TRBV12-5, the J gene TRBJ1-2; no clear D. Germline CDR1 and CDR2: LGHNT and FRNRAP. Trimming cost V 0 bases and J 4 bases, with 12 bases left between them. The length of the CDR3 is 15 residues. CDR3 DNA: TGTGCTAGTGGTTTGGTAGTCGGTGGTGGCTATGGCTACACCTTC. It encodes CASGLVVGGGYGYTF. The whole variable domain, filled in from reference TRBV12-5 and TRBJ1-2, reads DARVTQTPRHKVTEMGQEVTMRCQPILGHNTVFWYRQTMMQGLELLAYFRNRAPLDDSGMPKDRFSAEMPDATLATLKIQPSEPRDSAVYFCASGLVVGGGYGYTFGSGTRLTVV.

The CDR3 DNA reads as TGTGCCAGCAGCCAAGATTCGGAGTCCTACGAGCAGTACGTC. It specifies CASSQDSESYEQYV. The rearrangement uses TRBV3-1 (or the pseudogene TRBV3-2) and TRBJ2-7; D unresolved. V dropped 0 bases and J dropped 1 base, with 7 bases sitting between them. The CDR3 covers 14 residues. The V gene's germline CDR1 is LGHDT and CDR2 YNNKEL (reference sequence).

The CDR3 DNA reads TGTGCCAGCAGTGACTCTTATCCGGGAGGAATAGATACGCAGTATTTT. As protein: CASSDSYPGGIDTQYF. This chain links TRBV6-4 with TRBJ2-3, with 7 bases lining up with TRBD2. CDR3 size: 16 residues. Germline V gene lookup returns CDR1 MRHNA and CDR2 SNTAGT. Losses at the gene ends were 0 bases for V and 5 bases for J; bases not matched to a gene: 8.

This chain connects TRBV6-4 to TRBJ2-1, with TRBD2 matching 12 bases. Germline values: CDR1 MRHNA, CDR2 SNTAGT. V gave up 2 bases and J gave up 7 bases; unmatched junction bases: 3. CDR3 length: 15 amino acids. CDR3 DNA sequence: TGTGCCAGCAGTGACGGACTAGCGGGGCGGAATGAGCAGTTCTTC. Protein sequence: CASSDGLAGRNEQFF.

V is TRBV10-1 and J is TRBJ1-2; D might be TRBD1 (6 bases). The CDR3 runs 13 residues. Trimming stripped 8 bases from V and 5 bases from J, with 15 bases between. Germline assignment: CDR1 WNHNN and CDR2 SYGVQD (reference sequence). CDR3 in amino acids: CASHEQGVYGYTF. The CDR3 DNA reads as TGCGCCAGCCATGAACAGGGAGTTTATGGCTACACCTTC.